The source of this T cell receptor (beta chain) is a study of identical twins. Overall study results and limits: Models underestimated TCR alpha sharing (out-of-frame) in monozygotic twins. Out-of-frame alpha sequences shared by twins showed excess low generation probability. High-abundance cord blood beta clonotypes had fewer insertions; memory repertoires showed none. Conclusions relied on cross-sectional statistical analysis, not following the same donors.

Concerning this clonotype itself: Its antigen is unidentified.

This CDR3 contains 14 residues. V lost 1 base and J 5 bases, leaving 9 bases between the germline ends. From germline, CDR1 is SEHNR and CDR2 FQNEAQ (reference sequence). TCRdb analysed the 5' RACE reads with MiXCR anew, one entry per CDR3 protein. The data contain 450,000 or so distinct CDR3 sequences, approximately 14% of them singletons. The sample also formed part of further work on yellow fever vaccine responses in identical twins.

The source of this sequence is a woman younger than 35 in good health. The specimen sequenced was CD4+ T cells sorted from blood. The chain recombines TRBV7-9 with TRBJ1-5; D is perhaps TRBD1 (5 bases). CDR3 coding DNA: TGTGCCAGCAGCTTAGGAGGGACCGATCAGCCCCAGCATTTT. Translated: CASSLGGTDQPQHF.